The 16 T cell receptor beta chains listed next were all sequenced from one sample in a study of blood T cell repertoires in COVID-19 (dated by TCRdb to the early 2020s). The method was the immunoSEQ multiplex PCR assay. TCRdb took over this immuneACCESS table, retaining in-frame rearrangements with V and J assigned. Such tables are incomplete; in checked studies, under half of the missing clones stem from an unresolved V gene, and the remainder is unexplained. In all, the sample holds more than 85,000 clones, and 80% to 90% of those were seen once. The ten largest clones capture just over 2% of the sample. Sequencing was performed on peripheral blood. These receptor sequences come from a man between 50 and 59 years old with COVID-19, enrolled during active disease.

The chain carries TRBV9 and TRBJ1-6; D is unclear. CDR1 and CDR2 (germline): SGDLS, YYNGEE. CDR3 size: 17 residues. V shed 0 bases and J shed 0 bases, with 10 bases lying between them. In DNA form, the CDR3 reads TGTGCCAGCAGCGTAGATGGGAGAGGCTCCTATAATTCACCCCTCCACTTT. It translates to CASSVDGRGSYNSPLHF.

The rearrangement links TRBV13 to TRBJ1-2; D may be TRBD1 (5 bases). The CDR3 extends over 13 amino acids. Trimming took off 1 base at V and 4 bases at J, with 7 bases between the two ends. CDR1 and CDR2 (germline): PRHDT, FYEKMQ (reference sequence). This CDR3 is CASSLDRLYGYTF. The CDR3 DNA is TGTGCCAGCAGCTTAGACAGGCTCTATGGCTACACCTTC.

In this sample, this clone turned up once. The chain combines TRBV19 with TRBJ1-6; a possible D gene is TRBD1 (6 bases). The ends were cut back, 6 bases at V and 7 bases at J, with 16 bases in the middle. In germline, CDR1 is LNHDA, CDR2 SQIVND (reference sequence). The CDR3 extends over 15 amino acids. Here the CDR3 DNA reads TGTGCCAGTAGGACAGGCACAGATAGGAATTCACCCCTCCACTTT. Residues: CASRTGTDRNSPLHF. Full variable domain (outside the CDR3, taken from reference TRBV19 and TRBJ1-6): DGGITQSPKYLFRKEGQNVTLSCEQNLNHDAMYWYRQDPGQGLRLIYYSQIVNDFQKGDIAEGYSVSREKKESFPLTVTSAQKNPTAFYLCASRTGTDRNSPLHFGNGTRLTVT.

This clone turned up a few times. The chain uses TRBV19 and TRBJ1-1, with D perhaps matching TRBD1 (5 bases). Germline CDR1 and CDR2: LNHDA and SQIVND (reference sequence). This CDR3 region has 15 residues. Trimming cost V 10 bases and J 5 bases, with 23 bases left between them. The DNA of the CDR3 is TGTGCCACCGCTATGTCCGCGCGGGGCTGGACTGAAGCTTTCTTT. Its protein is CATAMSARGWTEAFF. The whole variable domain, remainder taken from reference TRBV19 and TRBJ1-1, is DGGITQSPKYLFRKEGQNVTLSCEQNLNHDAMYWYRQDPGQGLRLIYYSQIVNDFQKGDIAEGYSVSREKKESFPLTVTSAQKNPTAFYLCATAMSARGWTEAFFGQGTRLTVV.

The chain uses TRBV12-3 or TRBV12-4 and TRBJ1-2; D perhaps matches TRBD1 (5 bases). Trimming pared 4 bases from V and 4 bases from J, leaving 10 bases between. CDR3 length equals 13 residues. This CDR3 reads CASSSTVGYGYTF. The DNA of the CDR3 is TGTGCCAGCAGTTCGACAGTAGGCTATGGCTACACCTTC.

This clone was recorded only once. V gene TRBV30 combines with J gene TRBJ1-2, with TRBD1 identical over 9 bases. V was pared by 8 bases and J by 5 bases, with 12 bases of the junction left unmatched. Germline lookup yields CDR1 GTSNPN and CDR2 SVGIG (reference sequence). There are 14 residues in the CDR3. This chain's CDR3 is CAVPRTGEKYGYTF. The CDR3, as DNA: TGTGCCGTACCCAGGACAGGGGAGAAATATGGCTACACCTTC.

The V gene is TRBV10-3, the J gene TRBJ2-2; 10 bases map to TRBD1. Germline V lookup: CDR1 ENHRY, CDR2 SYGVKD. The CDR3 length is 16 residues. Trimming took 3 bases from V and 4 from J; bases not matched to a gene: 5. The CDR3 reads CAISDSGTGATGELFF. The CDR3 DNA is TGTGCCATCAGTGATTCCGGGACAGGGGCCACCGGGGAGCTGTTTTTT.

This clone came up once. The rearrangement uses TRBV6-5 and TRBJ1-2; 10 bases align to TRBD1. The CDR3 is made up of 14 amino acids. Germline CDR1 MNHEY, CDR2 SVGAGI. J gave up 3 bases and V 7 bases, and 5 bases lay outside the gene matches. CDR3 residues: CASIPGTGDYGYTF. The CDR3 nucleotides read TGTGCCAGCATCCCTGGGACAGGGGACTATGGCTACACCTTC.

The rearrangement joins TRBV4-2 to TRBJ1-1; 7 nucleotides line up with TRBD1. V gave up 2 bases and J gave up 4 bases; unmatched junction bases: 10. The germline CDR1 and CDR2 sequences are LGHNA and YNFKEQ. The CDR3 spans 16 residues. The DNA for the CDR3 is TGTGCCAGCAGCCAACCCAACGCGGCAGGGGGCACTGAAGCTTTCTTT. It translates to CASSQPNAAGGTEAFF.

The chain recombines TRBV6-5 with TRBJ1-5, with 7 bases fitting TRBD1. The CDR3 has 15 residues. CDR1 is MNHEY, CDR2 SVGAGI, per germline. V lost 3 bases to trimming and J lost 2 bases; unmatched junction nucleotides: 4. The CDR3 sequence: CASSYTGDRNQPQHF. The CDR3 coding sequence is TGTGCCAGCAGTTATACAGGGGACCGCAATCAGCCCCAGCATTTT.

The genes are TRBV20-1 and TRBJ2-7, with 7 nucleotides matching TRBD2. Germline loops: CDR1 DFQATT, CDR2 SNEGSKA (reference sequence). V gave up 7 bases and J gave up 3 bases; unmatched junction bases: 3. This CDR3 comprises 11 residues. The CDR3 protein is CSGGGGYEQYF. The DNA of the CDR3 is TGCAGTGGGGGCGGGGGCTACGAGCAGTACTTC.

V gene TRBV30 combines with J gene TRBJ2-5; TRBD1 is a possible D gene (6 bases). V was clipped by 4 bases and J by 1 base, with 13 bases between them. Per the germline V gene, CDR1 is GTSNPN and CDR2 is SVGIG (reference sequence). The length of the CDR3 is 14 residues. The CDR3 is CAWIETGTQETQYF. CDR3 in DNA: TGTGCCTGGATAGAAACAGGGACCCAAGAGACCCAGTACTTC.

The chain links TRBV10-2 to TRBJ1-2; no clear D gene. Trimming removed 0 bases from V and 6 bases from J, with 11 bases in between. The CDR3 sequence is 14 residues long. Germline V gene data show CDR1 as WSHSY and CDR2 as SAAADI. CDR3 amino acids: CASSESRLYDGYTF. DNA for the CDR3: TGCGCCAGCAGTGAGTCACGGTTGTACGATGGCTACACCTTC.

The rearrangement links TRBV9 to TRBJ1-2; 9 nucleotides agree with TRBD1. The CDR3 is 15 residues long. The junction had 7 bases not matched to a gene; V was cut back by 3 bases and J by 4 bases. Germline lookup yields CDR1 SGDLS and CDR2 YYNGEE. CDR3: CASSEQGASGYGYTF. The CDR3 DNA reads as TGTGCCAGCAGCGAACAGGGGGCGTCTGGCTATGGCTACACCTTC.

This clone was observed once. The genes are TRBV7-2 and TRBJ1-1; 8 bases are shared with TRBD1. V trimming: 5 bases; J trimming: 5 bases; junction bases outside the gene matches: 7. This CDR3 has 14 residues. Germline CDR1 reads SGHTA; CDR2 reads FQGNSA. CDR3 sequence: CASSQGTGGTEAFF. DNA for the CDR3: TGTGCCAGCAGCCAGGGGACAGGAGGAACTGAAGCTTTCTTT.

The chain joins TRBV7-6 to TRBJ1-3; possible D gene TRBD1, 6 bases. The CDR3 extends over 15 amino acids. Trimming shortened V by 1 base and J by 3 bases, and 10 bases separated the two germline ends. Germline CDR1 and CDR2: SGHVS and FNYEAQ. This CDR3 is CASSLEQGIGNTIYF. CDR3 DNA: TGTGCCAGCAGCTTAGAACAGGGAATTGGAAACACCATATATTTT.